Below are 8 T cell receptor beta chains sequenced from a single sample in a study of blood T cells in healthy people across ages. A J-beta primer mix and a sample-barcoded 5' primer were used in a second PCR of about 7 to 12 cycles. TCRdb recomputed calls from the 5' RACE reads with MiXCR, one row per CDR3 protein. This repertoire shows approximately 1.5 million distinct CDR3 sequences, about 45% found once; its top ten account for around 4%. Sample: blood. These receptors were obtained from a woman between 18 and 29 years old in good health.

The table lists this clonotype with a few counts. The chain joins TRBV6-5 to TRBJ1-2; 11 bases map to TRBD1. The CDR3 consists of 16 residues. V lost 2 bases to trimming and J lost 3 bases; unmatched junction nucleotides: 5. Germline CDR1 is MNHEY and CDR2 is SVGAGI. CDR3 loop: CASSYGRTGGDYGYTF. The DNA for the CDR3 is TGTGCCAGCAGTTACGGCAGGACAGGGGGCGACTATGGCTACACCTTC.

This clonotype came up a few times. The rearrangement links TRBV20-1 to TRBJ1-5; D is unresolved. V lost 3 bases, J lost 4 bases, and 10 bases lay in between. The CDR3 extends over 13 amino acids. Germline CDR1 DFQATT, CDR2 SNEGSKA (reference sequence). CDR3 amino acids: CSASADGNQPQHF. Written as DNA, the CDR3 is TGCAGTGCTAGTGCGGACGGGAATCAGCCCCAGCATTTT.

This chain connects TRBV5-5 to TRBJ1-4, with TRBD1 matching over 10 bases. The CDR3 contains 13 residues. Germline V gives CDR1 SGHKS, CDR2 YYEKEE (reference sequence). J was trimmed by 8 bases and V by 5 bases; bases with no gene match: 3. The CDR3 nucleotides are TGTGCCAGCAGTGTGACAGGGGGCGAAAAACTGTTTTTT. Its protein product is CASSVTGGEKLFF.

The V and J genes are TRBV12-3 or TRBV12-4 and TRBJ2-7; no definite D call. This CDR3 comprises 12 residues. The germline V and J ends were trimmed by 5 bases and 3 bases, with 8 bases remaining between them. The CDR3: CASSISYYEQYF. The CDR3 DNA reads as TGTGCCAGCAGTATTTCTTACTACGAGCAGTACTTC.

This clonotype was detected only a few times. V gene TRBV3-1 combines with J gene TRBJ1-2; D may be TRBD1 (5 bases). CDR1 is LGHDT, CDR2 YNNKEL, per germline (reference sequence). Trimming took off 5 bases at V and 4 bases at J, with 14 bases between the two ends. There are 14 residues in the CDR3. The CDR3 region has the DNA TGTGCCAGCAGCACTCGGGACGGAATCTATGGCTACACCTTC. Encoded protein: CASSTRDGIYGYTF.

V gene TRBV10-3 combines with J gene TRBJ1-1; maybe TRBD1 (6 bases). Germline CDR1 ENHRY, CDR2 SYGVKD. Trimming took off 8 bases at V and 0 bases at J, with 13 bases between the two ends. The CDR3 loop spans 14 amino acids. As DNA, the CDR3 is TGTGCCATCGGGAAACAGGGCATGAACACTGAAGCTTTCTTT. Translating it yields CAIGKQGMNTEAFF.

The chain uses TRBV28 and TRBJ2-3; 9 bases agree with TRBD1. Germline loops: CDR1 MDHEN, CDR2 SYDVKM. The CDR3 loop spans 14 amino acids. V was clipped by 6 bases and J by 4 bases; unmatched bases: 5. CDR3 nucleotide sequence: TGTGCCAGCAGGGAAACAGGGGGCGCAGATACGCAGTATTTT. This codes for CASRETGGADTQYF. Full variable domain (remainder filled in from reference TRBV28 and TRBJ2-3): DVKVTQSSRYLVKRTGEKVFLECVQDMDHENMFWYRQDPGLGLRLIYFSYDVKMKEKGDIPEGYSVSREKKERFSLILESASTNQTSMYLCASRETGGADTQYFGPGTRLTVL.

Comments on this clonotype: A much larger clone sits a single nucleotide away, making a read error possible. The chain carries TRBV20-1 and TRBJ2-7, with 11 bases aligning to TRBD2. Germline CDR1 reads DFQATT; CDR2 reads SNEGSKA (reference sequence). CDR3 length equals 14 residues. CDR3 bases: TGCAGTGATAGAGTAGCGGGAGGGGCCTACGAGCAGTACTTC. Translated, it gives CSDRVAGGAYEQYF.